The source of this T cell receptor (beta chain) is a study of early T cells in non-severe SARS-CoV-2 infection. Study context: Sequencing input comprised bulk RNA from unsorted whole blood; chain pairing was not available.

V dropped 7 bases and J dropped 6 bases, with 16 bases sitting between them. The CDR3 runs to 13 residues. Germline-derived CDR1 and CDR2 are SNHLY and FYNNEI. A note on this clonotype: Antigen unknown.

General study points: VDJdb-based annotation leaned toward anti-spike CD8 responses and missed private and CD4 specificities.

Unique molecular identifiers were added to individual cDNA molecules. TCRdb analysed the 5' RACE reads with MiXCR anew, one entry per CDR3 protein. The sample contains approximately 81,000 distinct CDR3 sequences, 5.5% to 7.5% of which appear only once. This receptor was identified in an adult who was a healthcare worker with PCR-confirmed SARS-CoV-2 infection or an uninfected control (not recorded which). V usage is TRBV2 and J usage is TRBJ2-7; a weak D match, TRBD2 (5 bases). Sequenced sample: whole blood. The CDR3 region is CASKDGLGSEQYF. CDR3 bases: TGTGCCAGCAAAGATGGACTGGGATCCGAGCAGTACTTC.